The clone carrying this TCR beta chain was observed at least ten times. Its target is not known. These data are taken from a study of CD8 T cells in ankylosing spondylitis. Study-wide results and caveats: Significant enrichment of disease-linked clones was reported in matched ankylosing spondylitis synovial fluid. Characteristic of ankylosing spondylitis blood, it appeared, was a TCR beta motif comprising about 8 highly homologous variants.

V gave up 2 bases and J gave up 4 bases, with 14 bases separating them. The germline V gene has CDR1 DFQATT and CDR2 SNEGSKA (reference sequence). The CDR3 totals 14 residues. TCRdb re-analysed the 5' RACE reads in MiXCR, keeping a single row per CDR3 protein. The table lists 250,000 to 350,000 distinct CDR3 sequences, around 18% of them singletons, with roughly 8% in the top ten. The TCR was taken from a male donor with ankylosing spondylitis or in good health (not recorded which). The rearrangement uses TRBV20-1 and TRBJ1-2; D is perhaps TRBD1 (5 bases). Sequenced: blood, either unsorted or a sorted T cell fraction (not recorded which). The CDR3 sequence is CSARSVSRAYGYTF. DNA of the CDR3: TGCAGTGCTAGAAGTGTCTCCAGGGCCTATGGCTACACCTTC.